This passage covers 17 T cell receptor beta chains from one sample sequenced in a study of T cells in Graves' hyperthyroidism and ophthalmopathy (dated by TCRdb to the late 2010s). Library preparation employed multiplex PCR. Sequencing took place on an Illumina HiSeq 2000. TCR beta CDR3 regions were amplified from RNA transcripts. The first round of RT-PCR for the TCR CDR3 was performed with the HTBI primer set and the Qiagen OneStep RT-PCR kit. The public sequencing data were trimmed at Q25 with fastp and processed into clonotypes with MiXCR by TCRdb, which kept only in-frame beta chains. One record per CDR3 amino acid sequence lists the most common genes and DNA. Within this sample are about 520,000 distinct CDR3 sequences, with roughly a quarter of them counted one time only. The ten biggest clones cover around 11% of the sample. The specimen was blood. The receptors stem from a woman aged 25 to 39 with Graves' ophthalmopathy.

The sample holds a few counts of this clonotype. This chain joins TRBV6-1 and TRBJ1-1; D is unresolved. The CDR3 loop spans 13 amino acids. The V gene's germline CDR1 is MNHNS and CDR2 SASEGT. Between the trimmed V and J ends, which lost 8 bases and 3 bases, there was a span of 13 bases. The CDR3 nucleotides are TGTGCCAGCCACGTTTTGGGCTACACTGAAGCTTTCTTT. It encodes CASHVLGYTEAFF.

This clonotype occurred many times. V is TRBV7-2 and J is TRBJ1-5; the match to TRBD1 covers 7 bases. V dropped 3 bases and J dropped 7; count of bases not matched to a gene: 6. CDR3 size: 14 residues. Per germline, CDR1 SGHTA and CDR2 FQGNSA. The CDR3 sequence: CASSFTGDGQPQHF. CDR3 DNA sequence: TGTGCCAGCAGCTTCACAGGGGATGGCCAGCCCCAGCATTTT.

This chain joins TRBV29-1 and TRBJ1-1, with 7 bases fitting TRBD1. The V gene end was trimmed by 4 bases and the J gene end by 0 bases; junction bases not matched to a gene: 8. The V gene's germline CDR1 is SQVTM and CDR2 ANQGSEA. This CDR3 has 15 amino acids. The chain's CDR3 is CSVGQQGWLNTEAFF. CDR3 bases: TGCAGCGTTGGTCAACAGGGGTGGTTGAACACTGAAGCTTTCTTT.

This clonotype was recorded many times. The V gene is TRBV27, the J gene TRBJ1-5, with 9 bases lining up with TRBD1. Germline V gives CDR1 MNHEY, CDR2 SMNVEV (reference sequence). V shed 5 bases and J 7 bases; nucleotides not matched to a gene: 6. The CDR3 is 14 amino acids. CDR3 protein: CASSVTGGRQPQHF. Written as DNA, the CDR3 is TGTGCCAGCAGTGTGACAGGGGGTAGGCAGCCCCAGCATTTT.

Only a few counts were recorded for this clonotype. The J gene is TRBJ1-1, the V gene TRBV6-1, with D possibly being TRBD1 (5 bases). V shed 3 bases and J shed 6 bases, with 14 bases lying between them. Germline values: CDR1 MNHNS, CDR2 SASEGT. The CDR3 is made up of 14 amino acids. CDR3 nucleotide sequence: TGTGCCAGCAGTGACGTGGGGACGGCAGCTGAAGCTTTCTTT. Translated: CASSDVGTAAEAFF.

The sample holds a few counts of this clonotype. Since a much larger clone is just one base distant, this may be a read error. CDR3 sequence: CASSWPRLFGNTIYF. Here the CDR3 DNA reads TGTGCCAGCAGCTGGCCCAGGTTGTTTGGAAACACCATATATTTT. The chain is built from TRBV12-3 or TRBV12-4 and TRBJ1-3; no firm D call. This CDR3 contains 15 residues. Trimming shortened V by 6 bases and J by 3 bases, and 15 bases separated the two germline ends.

This clonotype has just a few counts. The chain links TRBV5-1 to TRBJ2-7; TRBD2 matches at 13 bases. CDR1 is SGHRS, CDR2 YFSETQ, per germline. V shed 5 bases, J shed 3 bases, and the junction held 8 bases outside the gene matches. CDR3 length equals 16 residues. The chain's CDR3 is CASRLLAGGVIYEQYF. The CDR3 DNA reads as TGCGCCAGCAGATTACTAGCGGGGGGGGTCATCTACGAGCAGTACTTC.

Ten or more counts support this clonotype. The V and J genes are TRBV6-1 and TRBJ2-7; no clear D. V was cut by 5 bases and J by 2 bases, with 13 bases left in between. CDR3 length: 14 residues. Germline V gene lookup returns CDR1 MNHNS and CDR2 SASEGT. In DNA, the CDR3 is TGTGCCAGCAGTAAGGGCAATCCAGCCTACGAGCAGTACTTC. Amino acids: CASSKGNPAYEQYF.

In this sample, this clonotype turned up many times. The rearrangement uses TRBV5-1 and TRBJ2-5; TRBD2 aligns across 10 bases. Germline assignment: CDR1 SGHRS and CDR2 YFSETQ. The V and J ends lost 1 base and 5 bases, in that order; junction bases with no gene match: 5. The CDR3 sequence is 15 residues long. CDR3 nucleotide sequence: TGCGCCAGCAGCTTGAGCGGGGGGGCCTCGGAGACCCAGTACTTC. It translates to CASSLSGGASETQYF.

This clonotype was seen repeatedly, ten times or more. The V call is TRBV4-1, the J call TRBJ2-7; 8 positions agree with TRBD2. Germline loops: CDR1 MGHRA, CDR2 YSYEKL. The CDR3 is 16 residues long. Unmatched junction bases numbered 10, after V lost 1 base and J lost 5 bases. The DNA of the CDR3 is TGCGCCAGCAGCCAAGTGGAAACGGGGGGGCAGGACGAGCAGTACTTC. Translation gives CASSQVETGGQDEQYF.

This chain uses TRBV15 with TRBJ2-7, with a possible D match to TRBD1 (5 bases). Per the germline V gene, CDR1 is LNHNV and CDR2 is YYDKDF (reference sequence). Between the trimmed V and J ends, which lost 0 bases and 7 bases, there was a span of 10 bases. CDR3 length: 13 residues. CDR3 in DNA: TGTGCCACCAGCAGAGATCTAGGGGCTGAGCAGTACTTC. Amino acids: CATSRDLGAEQYF.

This clonotype was counted ten times or more. The CDR3, as DNA: TGTGCCAGCAGCTGGAAGGGGGCTCTGCGGGGGGACACCGGGGAGCTGTTTTTT. Amino acids: CASSWKGALRGDTGELFF. V is TRBV7-8 and J is TRBJ2-2; a possible D gene is TRBD2 (8 bases). Trimming removed 4 bases at V and 3 bases at J, with 21 bases between. The CDR3 sequence is 18 residues long. Looked up from germline, CDR1 is SGHVS and CDR2 is FQNEAQ.

This clonotype was picked up many times. This chain joins TRBV29-1 and TRBJ2-7, with D perhaps matching TRBD2 (6 bases). The germline V gene encodes CDR1 SQVTM and CDR2 ANQGSEA. Trimming pared 6 bases from V and 0 bases from J, leaving 15 bases between. CDR3 length: 14 residues. The CDR3 nucleotides are TGCAGCGTCCGCGGAGGGGAACTCTCCTACGAGCAGTACTTC. Encoded protein: CSVRGGELSYEQYF.

This clonotype appeared a few times. This chain links TRBV12-3 or TRBV12-4 with TRBJ2-2, with D perhaps matching TRBD1 (6 bases). Trimming removed 7 bases at V and 8 bases at J, with 17 bases between. This CDR3 has 14 amino acids. As DNA, the CDR3 is TGTGCCAGCACCTCCCCTACAGGGCATGGGGAGCTGTTTTTT. Translated, it gives CASTSPTGHGELFF.

This clonotype showed up just a few times. The chain combines TRBV5-1 with TRBJ2-7; D might be TRBD2 (6 bases). The V end lost 7 bases, the J end lost 3 bases, and 23 bases lay between the germline ends. Germline values: CDR1 SGHRS, CDR2 YFSETQ. The CDR3 loop spans 16 amino acids. Here the CDR3 DNA reads TGCGCCAGCGCGACAAAACCGGGGGACCTGATCTACGAGCAGTACTTC. Translating it yields CASATKPGDLIYEQYF.

This clonotype was seen repeatedly, ten times or more. Because it lacks the conserved phenylalanine or tryptophan at the end, this CDR3 is likely a read error. It is unclear where the CDR3 begins or ends on the DNA, so no DNA is shown, and the CDR3 is as TCRdb lists it. The gene calls are TRBV27 and TRBJ1-2. Both ends counted, the CDR3 spans 11 residues. Germline CDR1 and CDR2: MNHEY and SMNVEV (reference sequence). CDR3 residues: CASSLVPRRLC.

This clonotype came up many times. This chain joins TRBV24-1 and TRBJ1-1; D not resolved. The CDR3 consists of 13 residues. Trimming shortened V by 9 bases and J by 1 base, and 11 bases separated the two germline ends. Germline CDR1 reads KGHDR; CDR2 reads SFDVKD. In nucleotides, the CDR3 is TGTGCCACCGACTCAGGTCGGAACACTGAAGCTTTCTTT. This sequence encodes CATDSGRNTEAFF.